A selection of T cell receptor beta chains follows, all from one sample in a study of vaccination and CD4 T cells after COVID-19. These receptors' targets are unknown. TCRdb re-called the PCR reads through MiXCR, storing one row per CDR3 protein. This table holds more than 20,000 distinct CDR3 sequences, approximately 32% found once. Source: CD4+ T cells from blood, cultured in vitro, taken about 7 months after SARS-CoV-2 vaccination. These receptors originate from a human donor who had recovered from COVID-19. Each CDR3 is given with its conserved first and last residue. The D gene is left open where the match is weak. Rows give clone size only sometimes, using once, few, many, or a class for an expanded clone.

>NA|TRBJ1-1|TRBV20-1|medium-sized
TGCAGTGCTAGAGTAGGCACTCTGGGCACTGAAGCTTTCTTT
CSARVGTLGTEAFF
>NA|TRBJ2-5|TRBV24-1|few
TGTGCCTCGACTAAGCGGAGCGAAGAGGGGGCCCAGTACTTC
CASTKRSEEGAQYF
>NA|TRBJ1-1|TRBV12-3/TRBV12-4|NA
TGTGCCAGCAGAGGGGGTCGGGGGCGTGAAGCTTTCTTT
CASRGGRGREAFF
>TRBD1|TRBJ1-2|TRBV27|few
TGTGCCAGCAGCCCCCTTCTTATCTGGGACAGGGGAACTAACTATGGCTACACCTTC
CASSPLLIWDRGTNYGYTF
>NA|TRBJ1-5|TRBV2|NA
TGTGCCAGCAACTCCGAGGGGGGTCAGCCCCAGCATTTT
CASNSEGGQPQHF
>TRBD1|TRBJ1-2|TRBV24-1|NA
TGTGCCACCAGTGATGGGACAGGATATGGCTACACCTTC
CATSDGTGYGYTF
>NA|TRBJ2-6|TRBV7-2|few
TGTGCCAGCAGCTTAGTGCACTCTGGGGCCAACGTCCTGACTTTC
CASSLVHSGANVLTF
>NA|TRBJ1-5|TRBV19|few
TGTGCCAGTAGTACCTCATCCTGGCGAAATAGCAATCAGCCCCAGCATTTT
CASSTSSWRNSNQPQHF
>TRBD1|TRBJ1-1|TRBV7-2|few
TGTGCCAGCAGCGCCCGGACAGGGGGTTTTGGAACTGAAGCTTTCTTT
CASSARTGGFGTEAFF
>NA|TRBJ1-5|TRBV20-1|many
TGCAGTGCTTTATTTCGGGGCGCCAATCAGCCCCAGCATTTT
CSALFRGANQPQHF
>NA|TRBJ2-1|TRBV20-1|NA
TGCAGTGGAAACAGGGTCCGGGACAATGAGCAGTTCTTC
CSGNRVRDNEQFF
>TRBD1|TRBJ2-1|TRBV15|NA
TGTGCCACCAGCAGAGCCCCCGGGACAGGGGGTTACAATGAGCAGTTCTTC
CATSRAPGTGGYNEQFF
>TRBD2|TRBJ2-3|TRBV20-1|NA
TGCAGTGCTGCTAGCGGGGTCACAGATACGCAGTATTTT
CSAASGVTDTQYF
>NA|TRBJ1-2|TRBV7-9|few
TGTGCCAGCAGCTTCCTCCCTGACTATGGCTACACCTTC
CASSFLPDYGYTF
>TRBD2|TRBJ2-5|TRBV7-2|NA
TGTGCCAGCAGCCCTGGGCGGAGCGGGAGGGAGACCCAGTACTTC
CASSPGRSGRETQYF
>NA|TRBJ1-1|TRBV11-3|NA
TGTGCCAGCAGCTTAGTCGGGGGCGGCTCTGAAGCTTTCTTT
CASSLVGGGSEAFF
>NA|TRBJ2-1|TRBV20-1|NA
TGCAGTGCTAGTGGCACTAGGAGGCAGTTCTTC
CSASGTRRQFF
>TRBD2|TRBJ2-7|TRBV27|few
TGTGCCAGCAGTCCCCGGACGGGGGGCTCCTACGAGCAGTACTTC
CASSPRTGGSYEQYF
>NA|TRBJ2-5|TRBV6-5|NA
TGTGCCAGCAGTTACGTCAGCCGACAAGAGACCCAGTACTTC
CASSYVSRQETQYF
>TRBD2|TRBJ2-5|TRBV4-3|NA
TGCGCCAGCAGCCAAGATAATAGCGGGATGTATAAGACCCAGTACTTC
CASSQDNSGMYKTQYF
>NA|TRBJ2-6|TRBV7-8|few
TGTGCCAGCACCCCTAGTGGGGGAGCTGGGGCCAACGTCCTGACTTTC
CASTPSGGAGANVLTF
>TRBD2|TRBJ2-1|TRBV6-2/TRBV6-3|NA
TGTGCCAGCAGCCCCGTTAAAGCGGGAGGGAGTACTTACAATGAGCAGTTCTTC
CASSPVKAGGSTYNEQFF
>NA|TRBJ1-5|TRBV6-5|NA
TGTGCCAGCAGTTACAGGGAAAATCAGCCCCAGCATTTT
CASSYRENQPQHF
>NA|TRBJ2-3|TRBV27|NA
TGTGCCGCCACAATTCGGTCTCGGACCGTCACAGATACGCAGTATTTT
CAATIRSRTVTDTQYF
>NA|TRBJ1-2|TRBV7-2|NA
TGTGCCAGCAGCTTAAGATTAGGGGGGCGCGGGGGTACTAACTATGGCTACACCTTC
CASSLRLGGRGGTNYGYTF
>TRBD1|TRBJ2-7|TRBV5-5|NA
TGTGCCAGCAGCCAGGCCGGGACAGACTACGAGCAGTACTTC
CASSQAGTDYEQYF
>TRBD1|TRBJ1-6|TRBV7-2|NA
TGTGCCAGCAGCTTAGGGGCCGGAGGGACAGGGTGGTCACCCCTCCACTTT
CASSLGAGGTGWSPLHF
>NA|TRBJ2-3|TRBV7-8|few
TGTGCCAGCAACGCCGCACGTCGAGAACGAACGAGCACAGATACGCAGTATTTT
CASNAARRERTSTDTQYF
>NA|TRBJ2-3|TRBV27|NA
TGTGCCAGCAGACGTATTATTGGCGGCACAGATACGCAGTATTTT
CASRRIIGGTDTQYF
>NA|TRBJ1-2|TRBV7-9|few
TGTGCCAGCAGCTTAGACAGACCGTCTATTAAAAGCTACACCTTC
CASSLDRPSIKSYTF
>NA|TRBJ2-5|TRBV18|once
TGTGCCAGCTCACCACCCCTGGCCGTGGGGACCCAGTACTTC
CASSPPLAVGTQYF
>TRBD1|TRBJ2-2|TRBV7-9|NA
TGTGCCAGCAGCTCTAGGGGGCGGCAGATAAACACCGGGGAGCTGTTTTTT
CASSSRGRQINTGELFF
>TRBD2|TRBJ2-3|TRBV7-9|NA
TGTGCCAGCAGCCAAGCGGGGGGCAGGTCTCCCGATACGCAGTATTTT
CASSQAGGRSPDTQYF
>NA|TRBJ2-5|TRBV5-8|NA
TGTGCCAGCAGCTCCAGGGTAGAGACCCAGTACTTC
CASSSRVETQYF
>TRBD2|TRBJ2-7|TRBV2|NA
TGTGCCAGCAGTGAAGCGCTTGGTGGACTAGCACGCGAGCAGTACTTC
CASSEALGGLAREQYF
>TRBD1|TRBJ2-7|TRBV5-4|NA
TGTGCCAGCAGCTCAACCGGGACAGGGACCTACGAGCAGTACTTC
CASSSTGTGTYEQYF
>TRBD1|TRBJ1-1|TRBV20-1|few
TGCAGTGCTGGAGAGGTCCCAGGGGGCGCTTGGTGGGACACTGAAGCTTTCTTT
CSAGEVPGGAWWDTEAFF
>NA|TRBJ2-2|TRBV24-1|NA
TGTGCCACCGGAGGGCGGAACACCGGGGAGCTGTTTTTT
CATGGRNTGELFF